This TCR beta chain was sequenced for a study of shared clonotypes between healthy human individuals. CDR1 and CDR2 (germline): SGHTA, FQGTGA. The V and J ends lost 5 bases and 0 bases, in that order; junction bases with no gene match: 3. CDR3 length: 15 residues. Adult Caucasians living in Nashville, Tennessee made up all of the donors. Assay: immunoSEQ multiplex PCR; the TCRdb copy retains only in-frame clones and omits some. The sample carries around 500,000 clones, roughly 85% recorded once. Source material: PBMCs. The rearrangement joins TRBV7-3 to TRBJ2-2; TRBD1 matches at 7 bases. The TCR was taken from a woman in her 40s in good health. Some clones in this sample may be carry-over from other donors' samples. The DNA of the CDR3 is TGTGCCAGCAGCCAGGACAGGACGAACACCGGGGAGCTGTTTTTT. Translating it yields CASSQDRTNTGELFF.